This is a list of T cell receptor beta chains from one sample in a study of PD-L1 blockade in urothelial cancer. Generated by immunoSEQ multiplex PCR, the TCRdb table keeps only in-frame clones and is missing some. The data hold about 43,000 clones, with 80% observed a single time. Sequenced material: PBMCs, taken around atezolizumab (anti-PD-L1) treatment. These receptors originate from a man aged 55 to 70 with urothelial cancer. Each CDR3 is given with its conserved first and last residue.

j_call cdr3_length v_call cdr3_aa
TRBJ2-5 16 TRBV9 CASMRGGQGGQETQYF
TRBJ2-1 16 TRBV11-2 CASSLRLAGIYNEQFF
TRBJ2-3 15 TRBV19 CASSLRVKRTDTQYF
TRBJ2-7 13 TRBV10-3 CAISRQGADEQYF
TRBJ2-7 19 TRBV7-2 CASSFAIGLAGGPRHEQYF
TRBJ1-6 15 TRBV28 CASRVAGGTPAPLHF
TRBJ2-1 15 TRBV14 CASSPTSGRANEQFF
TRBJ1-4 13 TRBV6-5 CASRRRGGEKLFF
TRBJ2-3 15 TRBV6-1 CASSVTGVRADTQYF
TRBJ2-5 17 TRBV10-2 CASSQYPGAALQETQYF
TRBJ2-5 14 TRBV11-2 CASSLFGVRETQYF
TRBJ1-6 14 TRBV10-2 CASSSGQTNSPLHF
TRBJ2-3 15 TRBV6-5 CASSYWRGGGDTQYF
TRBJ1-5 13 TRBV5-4 CASSQGTEQPQHF
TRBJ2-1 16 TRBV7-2 CASSPPGLAGGHEQFF
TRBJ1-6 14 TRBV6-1 CASNLGQTNSPLHF
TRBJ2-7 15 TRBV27 CASRPLLAGVYEQYF
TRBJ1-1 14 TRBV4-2 CASSQVTANTEAFF
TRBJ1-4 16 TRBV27 CASSPPSGVGNEKLFF
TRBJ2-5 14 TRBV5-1 CASTQPSGQETQYF
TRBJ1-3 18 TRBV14 CASSQDPRRGISGNTIYF
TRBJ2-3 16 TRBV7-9 CASSLVTGGSTDTQYF
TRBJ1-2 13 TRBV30 CAWSRGGNYGYTF
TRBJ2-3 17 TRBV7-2 CASSNPPRSGRGITQYF
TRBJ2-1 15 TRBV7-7 CASSPGLAGADEQFF
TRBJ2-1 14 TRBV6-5 CASRVLGQYNEQFF
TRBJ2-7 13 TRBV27 CASSPRTGYEQYF
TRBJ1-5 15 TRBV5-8 CASSLQGDSNQPQHF
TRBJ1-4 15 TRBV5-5 CASRRDRANYEKLFF
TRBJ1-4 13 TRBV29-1 CSVAREGGEKLFF
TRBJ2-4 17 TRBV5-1 CASSSQYTGGSKNIQYF
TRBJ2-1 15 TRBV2 CASSPRTSGSDEQFF
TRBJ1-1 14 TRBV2 CASREGQVNTEAFF
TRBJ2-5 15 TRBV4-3 CASSQGVGGTETQYF
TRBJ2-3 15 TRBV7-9 CASRPQGTSTDTQYF
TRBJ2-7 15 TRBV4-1 CASSPTRTATYEQYF
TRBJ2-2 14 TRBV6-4 CASSTGGSGGELFF
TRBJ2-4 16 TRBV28 CASTKDRLLAKNIQYF
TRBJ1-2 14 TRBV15 CATSRTTGGRGYTF
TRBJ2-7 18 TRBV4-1 CASSQDPRLAVHPYEQYF
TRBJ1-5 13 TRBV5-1 CASSLTPRQPQHF
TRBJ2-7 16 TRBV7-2 CASSLSAAGSSYEQYF